Following are 27 T cell receptor beta chains from one sample sequenced in a study of cytomegalovirus exposure and HLA in healthy donors. Amplification used 60 Vbeta primers and 13 Jbeta primers. Profiling relied on immunoSEQ multiplex PCR, and the TCRdb table lists in-frame clones only, not all of them. This sample has about 120,000 clones, with roughly 75% found just once. The sample consisted of PBMCs. Receptors were obtained from a woman aged 45-65 years in good health and CMV-seronegative.

The CDR3 region has the DNA TGTGCCAGCAGCTGGGGAGGGGTAGGGGCCAATGAGCAGTTCTTC. Translating gives CASSWGGVGANEQFF. V gene TRBV5-5 combines with J gene TRBJ2-1; 7 nucleotides line up with TRBD2. From germline, CDR1 is SGHKS and CDR2 YYEKEE (reference sequence). The J segment lost 6 bases and the V segment lost 3 bases, leaving 9 bases of the junction unmatched. CDR3 length: 15 amino acids.

About this clone: It may be a read error: a sequence one base away is much more abundant. The rearrangement joins TRBV6-6 to TRBJ1-2, with D unresolved. The V and J ends lost 6 bases and 5 bases respectively, with 4 bases between them. The CDR3 runs to 10 residues. Germline V gene lookup returns CDR1 MNHNY and CDR2 SVGAGI (reference sequence). CDR3 loop: CASRQYGYTF. CDR3 nucleotide sequence: TGTGCCAGCAGACAATATGGCTACACCTTC.

With respect to this clone: Compared with germline, one end of the junction differs, possibly owing to a read error. The same CDR3 also results from other DNA sequences found in this sample. The genes are TRBV14 and TRBJ2-5; no clear D gene. This CDR3 is 12 amino acids long. The germline V gene encodes CDR1 SGHDN and CDR2 FVKESK. The CDR3 region has the DNA TGTGCTAGCAGCCAAGTTAGTGGGACCCAGTACTTC. Residues: CASSQVSGTQYF.

This chain links TRBV7-2 with TRBJ2-3; 10 nucleotides line up with TRBD2. The CDR3 length is 16 residues. Trimming took 4 bases from V and 6 from J; bases not matched to a gene: 10. Germline values: CDR1 SGHTA, CDR2 FQGNSA. The CDR3 reads CASSSTSPSGSDTQYF. CDR3 coding DNA: TGTGCCAGCAGCTCTACCAGTCCTAGCGGGAGCGATACGCAGTATTTT.

The rearrangement uses TRBV5-4 and TRBJ2-7; D uncertain. V lost 1 base and J lost 1, with 9 bases in between. Germline CDR1 is SGHNT and CDR2 is YYREEE (reference sequence). The CDR3 is 14 residues long. The CDR3 is CASSLKELSYEQYF. CDR3 DNA sequence: TGTGCCAGCAGCTTGAAGGAGCTATCCTACGAGCAGTACTTC.

This clone showed up just once. V and J are TRBV7-2 and TRBJ1-1; D is unclear. Germline-derived CDR1 and CDR2 are SGHTA and FQGNSA. The CDR3 is 13 residues long. With 1 base removed from V and 9 bases from J, the gap between germline ends came to 12 bases. Here the CDR3 DNA reads TGTGCCAGCAGCTTAGTTATGGGGAGGAAAGCTTTCTTT. Translation gives CASSLVMGRKAFF. Full variable domain (rest looked up from reference TRBV7-2 and TRBJ1-1): GAGVSQSPSNKVTEKGKDVELRCDPISGHTALYWYRQSLGQGLEFLIYFQGNSAPDKSGLPSDRFSAERTGGSVSTLTIQRTQQEDSAVYLCASSLVMGRKAFFGQGTRLTVV.

The chain joins TRBV29-1 to TRBJ2-1, with TRBD2 as a possible D gene (6 bases). The CDR3 is 11 residues long. Between the trimmed V and J ends, which lost 7 bases and 9 bases, there was a span of 13 bases. CDR1 SQVTM and CDR2 ANQGSEA come from the germline V gene. CDR3 loop: CSAGDSFEQFF. CDR3 coding DNA: TGCAGCGCCGGGGACTCCTTTGAGCAGTTCTTC.

The chain couples TRBV14 to TRBJ2-1, with D possibly being TRBD2 (5 bases). CDR1 is SGHDN, CDR2 FVKESK, per germline. V was cut by 0 bases and J by 0 bases, with 9 bases left in between. The CDR3 runs 16 residues. The chain's CDR3 is CASSQDGSASYNEQFF. As DNA, the CDR3 is TGTGCCAGCAGCCAAGATGGGAGCGCCTCCTACAATGAGCAGTTCTTC.

The chain carries TRBV28 and TRBJ1-5; D might be TRBD1 (5 bases). The V gene lost 7 bases and the J gene lost 7 bases, with 17 bases spanning the gap. CDR3 length: 14 residues. In germline, CDR1 is MDHEN, CDR2 SYDVKM. The DNA of the CDR3 is TGTGCCAGCACTCCACCAGGGTCACGACAGCCCCAGCATTTT. Its protein is CASTPPGSRQPQHF. The full variable domain, completed using reference TRBV28 and TRBJ1-5, is DVKVTQSSRYLVKRTGEKVFLECVQDMDHENMFWYRQDPGLGLRLIYFSYDVKMKEKGDIPEGYSVSREKKERFSLILESASTNQTSMYLCASTPPGSRQPQHFGDGTRLSIL.

The rearrangement joins TRBV5-4 to TRBJ1-2; 7 nucleotides agree with TRBD1. With 3 bases clipped from V and 0 bases from J, the junction kept 5 bases outside the gene matches. This CDR3 is built from 15 residues. CDR1 SGHNT and CDR2 YYREEE come from the germline V gene (reference sequence). The CDR3 sequence: CASSSGTVPNYGYTF. The CDR3, as DNA: TGTGCCAGCAGCTCGGGGACAGTTCCTAACTATGGCTACACCTTC. The variable domain in full, with the rest retrieved from reference TRBV5-4 and TRBJ1-2, is ETGVTQSPTHLIKTRGQQVTLRCSSQSGHNTVSWYQQALGQGPQFIFQYYREEENGRGNFPPRFSGLQFPNYSSELNVNALELDDSALYLCASSSGTVPNYGYTFGSGTRLTVV.

The V and J genes are TRBV29-1 and TRBJ2-3; D unresolved. V was trimmed by 4 bases and J by 3 bases, leaving 11 bases between them. CDR3 length: 13 amino acids. The germline V gene has CDR1 SQVTM and CDR2 ANQGSEA. CDR3 sequence: CSVGWALTDTQYF. CDR3 nucleotide sequence: TGCAGCGTTGGGTGGGCCTTGACAGATACGCAGTATTTT.

V and J are TRBV5-1 and TRBJ1-1; tentatively, D is TRBD1 (5 bases). Trimming stripped 4 bases from V and 1 base from J, with 8 bases between. This CDR3 is 13 amino acids long. The V gene's germline CDR1 is SGHRS and CDR2 YFSETQ. The CDR3 DNA reads as TGCGCCAGCAGCCCCAGGGAGAACACTGAAGCTTTCTTT. It codes for CASSPRENTEAFF.

The chain is built from TRBV19 and TRBJ2-7; 9 nucleotides match TRBD2. The CDR3 runs to 19 residues. The junction had 21 bases not matched to a gene; V was cut back by 3 bases and J by 6 bases. Per the germline V gene, CDR1 is LNHDA and CDR2 is SQIVND (reference sequence). The CDR3 DNA is TGTGCCAGTAGTATCAGCGTCCCGAAGGCTGGGGGGACTAGCCGCGAGCAGTACTTC. Protein sequence: CASSISVPKAGGTSREQYF.

This sequence joins TRBV30 and TRBJ2-1, with TRBD2 matching 11 bases. CDR3 length: 15 residues. The V gene's germline CDR1 is GTSNPN and CDR2 SVGIG (reference sequence). The trim removed 6 bases at V and 2 bases at J, leaving 6 bases unmatched. CDR3 in DNA: TGTGCCTGTTCACGACTAGCGGGGCCCTACAATGAGCAGTTCTTC. Its translation is CACSRLAGPYNEQFF. The full variable domain, its missing parts supplied by reference TRBV30 and TRBJ2-1, is SQTIHQWPATLVQPVGSPLSLECTVEGTSNPNLYWYRQAAGRGLQLLFYSVGIGQISSEVPQNLSASRPQDRQFILSSKKLLLSDSGFYLCACSRLAGPYNEQFFGPGTRLTVL.

V is TRBV28 and J is TRBJ2-7, with a weak D call TRBD2 (5 bases). CDR1 and CDR2 (germline): MDHEN, SYDVKM. V lost 8 bases, J lost 4 bases, and 21 bases lay in between. The CDR3 loop spans 15 amino acids. CDR3 bases: TGTGCCAGCCGGTTTGGTTCCGGGATCCGATACGAGCAGTACTTC. Its translation: CASRFGSGIRYEQYF.

This clone showed up just a few times. V usage is TRBV15 and J usage is TRBJ2-1, with TRBD2 identical over 11 bases. The germline gives CDR1 LNHNV, CDR2 YYDKDF (reference sequence). This CDR3 comprises 15 residues. Germline trimming cut 0 bases from V and 8 bases from J; bases unmatched to any gene: 3. CDR3 nucleotides: TGTGCCACCAGCAGAGACACTAGCGGGAGTTATGAGCAGTTCTTC. This gives the protein CATSRDTSGSYEQFF.

The CDR3 nucleotides are TGCAGCGTTGGGCAGGGGGCGGGAAACACCATATATTTT. It yields the protein CSVGQGAGNTIYF. The gene calls are TRBV29-1 and TRBJ1-3; TRBD1 aligns across 8 bases. Germline V CDR1 and CDR2: SQVTM, ANQGSEA. The CDR3 runs to 13 residues. V lost 4 bases, J lost 4 bases, and 3 bases stayed unmatched. Drawing the rest from reference TRBV29-1 and TRBJ1-3, the complete variable domain is SAVISQKPSRDICQRGTSLTIQCQVDSQVTMMFWYRQQPGQSLTLIATANQGSEATYESGFVIDKFPISRPNLTFSTLTVSNMSPEDSSIYLCSVGQGAGNTIYFGEGSWLTVV.

This clone was seen a few times. The chain uses TRBV5-1 and TRBJ2-3, with D maybe TRBD1 (5 bases). Germline assignment: CDR1 SGHRS and CDR2 YFSETQ. Trimming shortened V by 3 bases and J by 0 bases, and 8 bases separated the two germline ends. The CDR3 covers 14 residues. CDR3 nucleotides: TGCGCCAGCAGCTCAGGGTTAAGCACAGATACGCAGTATTTT. Protein product: CASSSGLSTDTQYF.

The chain has TRBV7-2 and TRBJ2-1; TRBD1 aligns across 10 bases. Germline V CDR1 and CDR2: SGHTA, FQGNSA. V lost 1 base to trimming and J lost 8 bases; unmatched junction nucleotides: 8. There are 16 residues in the CDR3. In DNA, the CDR3 is TGTGCCAGCAGCTTAGTAAGGACAGGGGGTATCTATGAGCAGTTCTTC. Translated: CASSLVRTGGIYEQFF. The variable domain in full, with the rest retrieved from reference TRBV7-2 and TRBJ2-1, is GAGVSQSPSNKVTEKGKDVELRCDPISGHTALYWYRQSLGQGLEFLIYFQGNSAPDKSGLPSDRFSAERTGGSVSTLTIQRTQQEDSAVYLCASSLVRTGGIYEQFFGPGTRLTVL.

This chain links TRBV7-2 with TRBJ1-2; perhaps TRBD1 as D (6 bases). Per germline, CDR1 SGHTA and CDR2 FQGNSA. This CDR3 has 15 residues. V was trimmed by 3 bases and J by 0 bases, leaving 11 bases between them. The DNA of the CDR3 is TGTGCCAGCAGCTTCTCCGGACAGACTAACTATGGCTACACCTTC. It encodes CASSFSGQTNYGYTF.

This clone showed up just once. V and J are TRBV11-3 and TRBJ2-1; D unresolved. The germline CDR1 and CDR2 sequences are SGHNT and YENEEA. The CDR3 consists of 13 residues. The ends were cut back, 0 bases at V and 3 bases at J, with 3 bases in the middle. DNA of the CDR3: TGTGCCAGCAGCTTAGATCTCTACAATGAGCAGTTCTTC. It is translated as CASSLDLYNEQFF.

The rearrangement uses TRBV2 and TRBJ2-7, with no clear D. The germline gives CDR1 SNHLY, CDR2 FYNNEI. V was pared by 2 bases and J by 2 bases, with 13 bases between. CDR3 length equals 15 residues. This CDR3 reads CASSELPGIAYEQYF. The CDR3 nucleotides are TGTGCCAGCAGTGAATTACCGGGTATCGCCTACGAGCAGTACTTC.

V is TRBV7-2 and J is TRBJ1-4; weak D call: TRBD1 (6 bases). There are 15 residues in the CDR3. V shed 0 bases and J shed 4 bases, with 9 bases lying between them. The germline V gene has CDR1 SGHTA and CDR2 FQGNSA. The CDR3 protein is CASSLALGHNEKLFF. In DNA, the CDR3 is TGTGCCAGCAGCTTAGCGCTGGGACATAATGAAAAACTGTTTTTT.

This chain links TRBV27 with TRBJ1-4, with 9 bases that match TRBD1. The J segment lost 8 bases and the V segment lost 11 bases, leaving 9 bases of the junction unmatched. This CDR3 has 13 residues. Looked up from germline, CDR1 is MNHEY and CDR2 is SMNVEV (reference sequence). The CDR3 DNA sequence: TGTGCCGGGACAGGGATCGGGGGGGAAAAACTGTTTTTT. This translates into CAGTGIGGEKLFF.

This chain uses TRBV2 with TRBJ1-1; maybe TRBD1 (5 bases). The CDR3 contains 15 residues. Trimming removed 1 base from V and 1 base from J, with 10 bases in between. Germline values: CDR1 SNHLY, CDR2 FYNNEI. The CDR3 DNA is TGTGCCAGCAGTGAAGTACGGGACTCGAACACTGAAGCTTTCTTT. Its protein is CASSEVRDSNTEAFF.

The chain links TRBV7-2 to TRBJ2-1; D might be TRBD1 (5 bases). V lost 6 bases and J 8 bases, leaving 17 bases between the germline ends. CDR1 is SGHTA and CDR2 is FQGNSA in the germline V gene. CDR3 length: 14 residues. For the CDR3, the DNA is TGTGCCAGCAGGTCGAGTGGCAGGGTACATGAGCAGTTCTTC. It encodes CASRSSGRVHEQFF.

CDR3 sequence: CASSSGSGRSNQPQHF. Here the CDR3 DNA reads TGTGCCAGTAGCTCCGGCTCGGGGAGGAGCAATCAGCCCCAGCATTTT. The J gene is TRBJ1-5, the V gene TRBV19; D not resolved. The CDR3 is 16 amino acids. Germline loops: CDR1 LNHDA, CDR2 SQIVND (reference sequence). The V end was cut by 6 bases, the J end by 1 base, with 16 bases between. The variable domain in full, completed from reference TRBV19 and TRBJ1-5, reads DGGITQSPKYLFRKEGQNVTLSCEQNLNHDAMYWYRQDPGQGLRLIYYSQIVNDFQKGDIAEGYSVSREKKESFPLTVTSAQKNPTAFYLCASSSGSGRSNQPQHFGDGTRLSIL.